Listed here are 4 T cell receptor beta chains from one sample, sequenced in a study of T-cell reconstitution after alpha-beta-depleted transplantation in children. Preparation of the TCRbeta library involved a method that used unique molecular identifiers. TCRdb redid the calling of the PCR reads with MiXCR, one entry per CDR3 protein. In the table there are roughly 310,000 distinct CDR3 sequences, 20% to 30% of which are singletons. The material sequenced was PBMCs, mostly from graft donor cells, taken 180 days after TCRalphabeta/CD19-depleted stem cell transplant. The source of these receptors is a male patient younger than 18 who had a stem cell transplant for acute lymphoblastic leukemia, so the T cells may come from the graft donor.

The rearrangement joins TRBV6-4 to TRBJ2-7; 9 nucleotides match TRBD1. The CDR3 length is 16 residues. V lost 2 bases, J lost 2 bases, and 7 bases stayed unmatched. The germline CDR1 and CDR2 sequences are MRHNA and SNTAGT. The CDR3 sequence: CASSDAAGTGPYEQYF. As DNA, the CDR3 is TGTGCCAGCAGTGACGCAGCCGGGACAGGGCCCTACGAGCAGTACTTC.

This clonotype was recorded a few times. V usage is TRBV25-1 and J usage is TRBJ1-1; D may be TRBD1 (5 bases). Trimming pared 2 bases from V and 3 bases from J, leaving 7 bases between. Germline CDR1 reads MGHDK; CDR2 reads SYGVNS. This CDR3 has 13 amino acids. DNA for the CDR3: TGTGCCAGCAGTGAAGTGGGGGACACTGAAGCTTTCTTT. As protein: CASSEVGDTEAFF.

This clonotype was detected only a few times. The J gene is TRBJ2-3, the V gene TRBV9, with 8 bases lining up with TRBD2. The CDR3 contains 16 residues. CDR1 and CDR2 from the germline V gene are SGDLS and YYNGEE. V dropped 5 bases and J dropped 5; count of bases not matched to a gene: 13. As DNA, the CDR3 is TGTGCCAGCAGTCTGGAGGCGCGGCTAGCGGGAGATACGCAGTATTTT. Encoded protein: CASSLEARLAGDTQYF.

This chain uses TRBV5-1 with TRBJ2-7, with a tentative D call TRBD2 (6 bases). The CDR3 runs to 15 residues. Between the trimmed V and J ends, which lost 4 bases and 7 bases, there was a span of 21 bases. CDR1 is SGHRS and CDR2 is YFSETQ in the germline V gene. This CDR3 is CASSPPGASISEQYF. Written as DNA, the CDR3 is TGCGCCAGCAGCCCTCCGGGAGCCAGTATATCGGAGCAGTACTTC.